Below are 6 T cell receptor beta chains sequenced from a single sample in a study of blood T cell repertoires in COVID-19. Generated by immunoSEQ multiplex PCR, the TCRdb table keeps only in-frame clones and is missing some. The data show approximately 70,000 clones, with 88% seen just once and about 21% held by the top ten. The sample was peripheral blood. These receptor sequences come from a human donor in a cohort sampled during active COVID-19.

The chain couples TRBV28 to TRBJ2-7; 16 bases map to TRBD2. The CDR3 runs to 20 residues. The trim removed 2 bases at V and 0 bases at J, leaving 10 bases unmatched. Germline V gene lookup returns CDR1 MDHEN and CDR2 SYDVKM. The DNA for the CDR3 is TGTGCCAGCAGTTTAACATCGGGACTAGCGGGAGGGGGGGCCTCCTACGAGCAGTACTTC. The encoded protein is CASSLTSGLAGGGASYEQYF. Complete variable domain (other parts from reference TRBV28 and TRBJ2-7): DVKVTQSSRYLVKRTGEKVFLECVQDMDHENMFWYRQDPGLGLRLIYFSYDVKMKEKGDIPEGYSVSREKKERFSLILESASTNQTSMYLCASSLTSGLAGGGASYEQYFGPGTRLTVT.

Turning to this clone: Other DNA variants within this sample encode the same CDR3. The V call is TRBV7-9, the J call TRBJ2-2; D not certain. The CDR3 length is 14 residues. Germline CDR1 reads SEHNR; CDR2 reads FQNEAQ (reference sequence). Trimming removed 1 base at V and 2 bases at J, with 5 bases between. CDR3 residues: CASSLETNTGELFF. As DNA, the CDR3 is TGTGCCAGCAGCTTAGAGACTAACACCGGGGAGCTGTTTTTT.

This clone showed up just once. The rearrangement uses TRBV2 and TRBJ2-2; D may be TRBD2 (6 bases). Trimming took off 9 bases at V and 1 base at J, with 12 bases between the two ends. Germline CDR1 is SNHLY and CDR2 is FYNNEI. This CDR3 comprises 14 residues. CDR3 nucleotide sequence: TGTGCCAGTCAGACTAGTGGGAACACCGGGGAGCTGTTTTTT. The encoded protein is CASQTSGNTGELFF.

The gene calls are TRBV5-6 and TRBJ1-3; possibly TRBD1 for D (6 bases). This CDR3 region has 16 residues. Germline CDR1 is SGHDT and CDR2 is YYEEEE. V was shortened by 4 bases and J by 0 bases, with 14 bases between the two germline ends. The CDR3 bases are TGTGCCAGCAGCACCACAGGGACGCTCTCTGGAAACACCATATATTTT. Its translation: CASSTTGTLSGNTIYF.

This sequence joins TRBV5-1 and TRBJ2-7; 8 positions match TRBD2. Germline loops: CDR1 SGHRS, CDR2 YFSETQ. The CDR3 has 14 amino acids. V was pared by 0 bases and J by 2 bases, with 1 base of the junction left unmatched. CDR3 amino acids: CASSLELAAYEQYF. The DNA of the CDR3 is TGCGCCAGCAGCTTGGAACTAGCGGCCTACGAGCAGTACTTC.

The rearrangement links TRBV28 to TRBJ2-3, with 7 nucleotides matching TRBD1. The CDR3 runs 14 residues. The V segment lost 7 bases and the J segment 2 bases; nucleotides outside the gene matches: 6. Germline CDR1 is MDHEN and CDR2 is SYDVKM. CDR3 sequence (DNA): TGTGCCAGCACCAAAGGGGGCCTCACAGATACGCAGTATTTT. Amino acid sequence: CASTKGGLTDTQYF. The whole variable domain, remainder taken from reference TRBV28 and TRBJ2-3, is DVKVTQSSRYLVKRTGEKVFLECVQDMDHENMFWYRQDPGLGLRLIYFSYDVKMKEKGDIPEGYSVSREKKERFSLILESASTNQTSMYLCASTKGGLTDTQYFGPGTRLTVL.